Below are 10 T cell receptor beta chains sequenced from a single sample in a study of cytomegalovirus exposure and HLA in healthy donors. Some clones are missing from TCRdb's copy, which holds only in-frame ones; the method was immunoSEQ multiplex PCR. This table has nearly 80,000 clones, 93% appearing once. Sequenced sample: PBMCs. These receptors were taken from a woman in her thirties in good health and CMV-seronegative.

The J gene is TRBJ2-1, the V gene TRBV10-2; no clear D gene. The CDR3 is 14 residues long. The V gene lost 8 bases and the J gene lost 4 bases, with 15 bases spanning the gap. Germline V gene lookup returns CDR1 WSHSY and CDR2 SAAADI. The chain's CDR3 is CASQGNGPYNEQFF. The CDR3 coding sequence is TGCGCCAGCCAAGGAAATGGGCCTTACAATGAGCAGTTCTTC.

This clone was observed many times. J is TRBJ2-1 and V is TRBV6-4; TRBD2 matches at 7 bases. Germline CDR1 and CDR2: MRHNA and SNTAGT. The CDR3 length is 15 residues. V was pared by 4 bases and J by 6 bases, with 9 bases of the junction left unmatched. Here the CDR3 reads CASSVLSGDVNEQFF. In nucleotides, the CDR3 is TGTGCCAGCAGTGTCCTAAGCGGGGATGTCAATGAGCAGTTCTTC.

The chain uses TRBV30 and TRBJ2-5; 7 positions match TRBD2. V gave up 4 bases and J gave up 4 bases; unmatched junction bases: 3. Germline assignment: CDR1 GTSNPN and CDR2 SVGIG (reference sequence). CDR3 length: 12 amino acids. CDR3 nucleotide sequence: TGTGCCTGGACGCCGGGGGGAGAGACCCAGTACTTC. It is translated as CAWTPGGETQYF.

The J gene is TRBJ2-5, the V gene TRBV19, with 11 bases matching TRBD1. Trimming removed 6 bases from V and 5 bases from J; junction bases left unmatched: 5. Germline V gene data show CDR1 as LNHDA and CDR2 as SQIVND (reference sequence). The CDR3 covers 14 residues. CDR3 residues: CASRRTGGAETQYF. CDR3 DNA: TGTGCCAGTAGACGGACAGGGGGCGCGGAGACCCAGTACTTC.

As DNA, the CDR3 is TGTGCCAGCAGCTTAACAGTGAGCTACGAGCAGTACTTC. Translated, it gives CASSLTVSYEQYF. This chain connects TRBV5-6 to TRBJ2-7; D unresolved. Germline V CDR1 and CDR2: SGHDT, YYEEEE. This CDR3 region has 13 residues. V dropped 2 bases and J dropped 3 bases, with 9 bases sitting between them.

This chain joins TRBV7-9 and TRBJ2-7, with 12 bases aligning to TRBD2. V lost 5 bases and J lost 1; bases outside the gene matches: 3. Germline V gene sequence: CDR1 SEHNR, CDR2 FQNEAQ (reference sequence). This CDR3 has 15 residues. CDR3 bases: TGTGCCAGCAGCCCGACTAGCGGGAGATCCTACGAGCAGTACTTC. This gives the protein CASSPTSGRSYEQYF.

V and J are TRBV4-1 and TRBJ2-1; 10 positions match TRBD2. This CDR3 spans 15 amino acids. The J segment lost 6 bases and the V segment lost 5 bases, leaving 7 bases of the junction unmatched. The germline V gene has CDR1 MGHRA and CDR2 YSYEKL. DNA for the CDR3: TGCGCCAGCAGCATGAGCGGGAGGGGCATCAATGAGCAGTTCTTC. Protein product: CASSMSGRGINEQFF.

The gene calls are TRBV30 and TRBJ2-2; 7 nucleotides line up with TRBD2. The CDR3 covers 14 residues. The germline V gene encodes CDR1 GTSNPN and CDR2 SVGIG (reference sequence). V was clipped by 8 bases and J by 6 bases; unmatched bases: 12. In DNA, the CDR3 is TGTGCCGGCAATGGCGGGAGCCCCCCCGGGGAGCTGTTTTTT. This codes for CAGNGGSPPGELFF.

This sequence joins TRBV2 and TRBJ1-1; no clear D gene. The CDR3 totals 14 residues. Germline V gives CDR1 SNHLY, CDR2 FYNNEI. Trimming removed 7 bases at V and 1 base at J, with 13 bases between. CDR3 amino acids: CASTKKEWNTEAFF. The CDR3 DNA reads TGTGCCAGCACTAAAAAGGAGTGGAACACTGAAGCTTTCTTT.

This clone has more than one count but fewer than ten. This chain links TRBV6-5 with TRBJ1-2; 7 nucleotides match TRBD1. V lost 2 bases, J lost 4 bases, and 7 bases stayed unmatched. This CDR3 is 15 amino acids long. CDR1 is MNHEY and CDR2 is SVGAGI in the germline V gene. The CDR3 coding sequence is TGTGCCAGCAGTTACACACTGGACAGGCGCTATGGCTACACCTTC. It translates to CASSYTLDRRYGYTF.